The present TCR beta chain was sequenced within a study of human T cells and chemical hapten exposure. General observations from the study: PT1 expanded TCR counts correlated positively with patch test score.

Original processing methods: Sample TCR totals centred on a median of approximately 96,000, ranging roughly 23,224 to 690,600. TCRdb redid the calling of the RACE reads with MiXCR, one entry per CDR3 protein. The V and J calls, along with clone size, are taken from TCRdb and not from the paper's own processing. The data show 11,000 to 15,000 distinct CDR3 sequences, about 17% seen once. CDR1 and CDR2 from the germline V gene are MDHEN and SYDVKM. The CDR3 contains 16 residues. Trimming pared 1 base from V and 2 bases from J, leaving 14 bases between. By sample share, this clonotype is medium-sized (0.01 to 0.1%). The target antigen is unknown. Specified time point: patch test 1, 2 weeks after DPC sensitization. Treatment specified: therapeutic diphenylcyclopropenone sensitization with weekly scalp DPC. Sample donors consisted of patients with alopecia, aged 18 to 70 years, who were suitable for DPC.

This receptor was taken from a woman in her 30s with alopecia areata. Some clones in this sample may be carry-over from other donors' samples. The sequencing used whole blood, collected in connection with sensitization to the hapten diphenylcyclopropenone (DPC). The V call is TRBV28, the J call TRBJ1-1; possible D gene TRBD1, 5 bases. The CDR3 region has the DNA TGTGCCAGCAGTTTATTTCGGGGAAGGGACAACACTGAAGCTTTCTTT. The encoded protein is CASSLFRGRDNTEAFF.